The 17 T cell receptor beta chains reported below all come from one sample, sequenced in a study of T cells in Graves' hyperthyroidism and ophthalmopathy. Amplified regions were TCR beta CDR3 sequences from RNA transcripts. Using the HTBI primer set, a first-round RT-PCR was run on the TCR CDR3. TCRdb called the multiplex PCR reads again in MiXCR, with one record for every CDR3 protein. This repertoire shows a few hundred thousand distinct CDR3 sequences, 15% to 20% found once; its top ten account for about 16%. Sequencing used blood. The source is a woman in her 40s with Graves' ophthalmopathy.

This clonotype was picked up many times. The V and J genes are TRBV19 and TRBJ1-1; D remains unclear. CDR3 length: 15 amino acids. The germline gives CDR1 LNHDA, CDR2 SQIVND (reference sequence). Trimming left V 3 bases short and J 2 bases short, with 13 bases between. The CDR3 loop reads CASSILPTSNTEAFF. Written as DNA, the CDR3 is TGTGCCAGTAGTATTTTGCCGACATCAAACACTGAAGCTTTCTTT.

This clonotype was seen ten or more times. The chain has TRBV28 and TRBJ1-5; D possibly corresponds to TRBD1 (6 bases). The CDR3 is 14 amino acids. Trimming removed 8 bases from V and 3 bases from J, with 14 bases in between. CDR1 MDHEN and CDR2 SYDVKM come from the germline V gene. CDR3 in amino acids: CASEEGGFNQPQHF. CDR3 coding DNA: TGTGCCAGCGAGGAGGGGGGGTTCAATCAGCCCCAGCATTTT. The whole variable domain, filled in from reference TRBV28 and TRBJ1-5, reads DVKVTQSSRYLVKRTGEKVFLECVQDMDHENMFWYRQDPGLGLRLIYFSYDVKMKEKGDIPEGYSVSREKKERFSLILESASTNQTSMYLCASEEGGFNQPQHFGDGTRLSIL.

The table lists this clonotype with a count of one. Written as DNA, the CDR3 is TGTGCCAGCATGGGGCTGGGGCAAGAGACCCAGTACTTC. Its translation is CASMGLGQETQYF. The V call is TRBV6-1, the J call TRBJ2-5, with a weak D call TRBD1 (5 bases). In germline, CDR1 is MNHNS, CDR2 SASEGT. V shed 7 bases and J shed 2 bases, with 11 bases lying between them. The CDR3 contains 13 residues.

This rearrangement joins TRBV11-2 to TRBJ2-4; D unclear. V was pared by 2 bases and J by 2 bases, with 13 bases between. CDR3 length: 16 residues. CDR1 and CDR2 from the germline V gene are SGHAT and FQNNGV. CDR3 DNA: TGTGCCAGCAGCTTATGGTTGACCGTACCCAAAAACATTCAGTACTTC. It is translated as CASSLWLTVPKNIQYF.

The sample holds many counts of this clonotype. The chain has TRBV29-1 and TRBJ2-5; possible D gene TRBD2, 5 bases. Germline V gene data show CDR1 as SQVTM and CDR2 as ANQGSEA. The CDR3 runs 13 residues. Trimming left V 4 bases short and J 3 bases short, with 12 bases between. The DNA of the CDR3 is TGCAGCGTTGGAGGTCTAGCCGAAGAGACCCAGTACTTC. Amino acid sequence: CSVGGLAEETQYF.

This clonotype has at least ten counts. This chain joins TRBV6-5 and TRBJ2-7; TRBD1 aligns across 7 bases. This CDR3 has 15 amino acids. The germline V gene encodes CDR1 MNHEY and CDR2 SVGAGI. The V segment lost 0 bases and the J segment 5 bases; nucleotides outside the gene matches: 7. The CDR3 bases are TGTGCCAGCAGTTACTCGGGCAGGGGGTACCACGAGCAGTACTTC. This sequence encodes CASSYSGRGYHEQYF.

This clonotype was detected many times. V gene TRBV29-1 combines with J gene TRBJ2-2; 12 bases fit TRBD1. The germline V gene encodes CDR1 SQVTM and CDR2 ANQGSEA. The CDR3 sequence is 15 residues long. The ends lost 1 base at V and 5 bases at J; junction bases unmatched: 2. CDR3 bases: TGCAGCGTTGAAGGGGGACAGGGGGCAACCGGGGAGCTGTTTTTT. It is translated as CSVEGGQGATGELFF.

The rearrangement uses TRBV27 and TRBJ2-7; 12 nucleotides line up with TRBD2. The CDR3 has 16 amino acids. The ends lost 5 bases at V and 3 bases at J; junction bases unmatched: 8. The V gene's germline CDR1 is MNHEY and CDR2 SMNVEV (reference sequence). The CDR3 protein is CASSPGTSGPVYEQYF. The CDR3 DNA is TGTGCCAGCAGTCCGGGGACTAGCGGGCCGGTCTACGAGCAGTACTTC.

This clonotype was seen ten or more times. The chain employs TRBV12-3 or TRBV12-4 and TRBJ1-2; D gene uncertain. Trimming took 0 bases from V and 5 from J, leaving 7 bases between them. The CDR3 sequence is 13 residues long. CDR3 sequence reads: CASSLAGLYGYTF. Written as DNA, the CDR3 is TGTGCCAGCAGTTTAGCGGGCCTGTATGGCTACACCTTC.

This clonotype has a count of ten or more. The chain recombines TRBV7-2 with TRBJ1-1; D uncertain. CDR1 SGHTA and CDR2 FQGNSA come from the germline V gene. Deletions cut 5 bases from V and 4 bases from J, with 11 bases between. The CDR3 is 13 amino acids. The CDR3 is CASSQLRRTEAFF. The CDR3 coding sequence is TGTGCCAGCAGCCAGTTACGACGCACTGAAGCTTTCTTT. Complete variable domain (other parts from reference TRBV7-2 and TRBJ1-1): GAGVSQSPSNKVTEKGKDVELRCDPISGHTALYWYRQSLGQGLEFLIYFQGNSAPDKSGLPSDRFSAERTGGSVSTLTIQRTQQEDSAVYLCASSQLRRTEAFFGQGTRLTVV.

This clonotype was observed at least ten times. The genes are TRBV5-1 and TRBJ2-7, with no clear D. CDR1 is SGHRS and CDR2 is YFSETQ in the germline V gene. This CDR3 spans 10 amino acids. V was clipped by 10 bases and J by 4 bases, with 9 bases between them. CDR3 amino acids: CADHRYEQYF. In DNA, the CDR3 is TGCGCCGACCACCGGTACGAGCAGTACTTC.

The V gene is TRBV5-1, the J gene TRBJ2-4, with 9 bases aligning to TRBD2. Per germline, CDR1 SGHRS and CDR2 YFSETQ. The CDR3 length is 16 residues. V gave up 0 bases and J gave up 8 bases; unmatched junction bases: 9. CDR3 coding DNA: TGCGCCAGCAGCTTGGGCTCCGGGACTAGCTTGTACATTCAGTACTTC. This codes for CASSLGSGTSLYIQYF.

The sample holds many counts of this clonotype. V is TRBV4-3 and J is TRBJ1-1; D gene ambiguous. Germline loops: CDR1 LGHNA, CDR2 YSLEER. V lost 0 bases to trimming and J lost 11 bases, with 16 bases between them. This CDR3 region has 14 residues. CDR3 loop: CASSQDRLVVMAFF. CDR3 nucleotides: TGCGCCAGCAGCCAAGATCGGTTAGTGGTGATGGCTTTCTTT.

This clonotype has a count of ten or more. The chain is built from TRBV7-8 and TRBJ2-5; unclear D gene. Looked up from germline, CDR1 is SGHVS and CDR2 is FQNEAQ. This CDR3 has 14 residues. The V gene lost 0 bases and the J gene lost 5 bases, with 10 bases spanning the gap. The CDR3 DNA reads TGTGCCAGCAGCTTAGCGGGATCGCTGGAGACCCAGTACTTC. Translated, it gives CASSLAGSLETQYF.

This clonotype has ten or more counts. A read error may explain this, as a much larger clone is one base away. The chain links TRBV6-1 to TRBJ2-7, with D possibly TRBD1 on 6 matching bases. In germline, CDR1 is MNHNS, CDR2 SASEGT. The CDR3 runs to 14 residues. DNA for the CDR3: TGTGCCAGCGGTGAAAGGGGGAATCCCTACGAGCAGTACTTC. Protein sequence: CASGERGNPYEQYF.

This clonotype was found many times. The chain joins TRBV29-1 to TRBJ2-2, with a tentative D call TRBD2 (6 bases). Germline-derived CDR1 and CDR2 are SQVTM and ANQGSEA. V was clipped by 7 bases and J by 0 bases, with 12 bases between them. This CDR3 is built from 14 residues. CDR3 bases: TGCAGCGCCTCGGACTATTCGAACACCGGGGAGCTGTTTTTT. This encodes CSASDYSNTGELFF.

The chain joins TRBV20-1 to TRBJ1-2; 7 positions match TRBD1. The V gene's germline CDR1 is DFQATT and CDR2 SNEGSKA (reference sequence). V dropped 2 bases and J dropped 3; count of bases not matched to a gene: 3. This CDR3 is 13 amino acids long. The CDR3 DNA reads TGCAGTGCTAGACCCAGGGGGTACTATGGCTACACCTTC. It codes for CSARPRGYYGYTF.